This T cell receptor beta chain was identified during a study of neurological immune-mediated disorders (dated by TCRdb to the late 2010s). About the investigation overall: Among the approximately 35 multiple sclerosis patients, relapsing-remitting MS was present in roughly 30 and secondary progressive MS was present in 3. The cohort comprised 68 subjects: 15 or so HAM/TSP patients, some 35 multiple sclerosis patients and 20 healthy controls. Alongside PBMC samples, the set of 106 TCR-beta libraries contained longitudinal samples, technical triplicates, and paired CD4+ and CD8+ T-cell subsets that had been sorted. Peripheral blood TCR-beta repertoires from HTLV-I-associated myelopathy (HAM/TSP) patients, multiple sclerosis patients and healthy controls were compared by UMI-based sequencing.

General findings and caveats noted by the study authors: The MS cluster showed no association with clinical or MRI features, and the authors stated that larger cohorts are needed. No identical CDR3 amino acid sequences were shared among expanded clones across subjects, suggesting private TCR-beta repertoires in all groups. Phylogenetic analysis grouped repertoires from 18 of 34 MS patients into a cluster of related CDR3 sequences, suggesting a possible repertoire-level signature. TCR clonal expansion was highest in HAM/TSP patients and lowest in MS patients, with MS patients falling below even healthy controls.

To synthesize cDNA, template-switch 5'RACE was performed with a primer carrying a 10-nucleotide random unique molecular identifier so that each TCR transcript was tagged. Over 160 million TCR-beta sequences, covering 15-18 subjects, were produced in each sequencing run. The RNeasy kit was used to extract total RNA. TCR-beta VDJ regions were amplified with primers for the TCR constant region and the 5'RACE anchor, using the KAPA Real-time Library Amplification kit. Sample indexes and Illumina adaptors were added in a first PCR, after which library yield was increased in a second PCR. After Ampure bead purification, the roughly 650 bp TCR product was size-selected on a 2% E-gel SizeSelection system. Before pooling, library quality was checked on a Bioanalyzer, concentration was measured with Qubit, and libraries were quantified with the Kapa Library Quantification kit. An Illumina HiSeq 2500 sequenced the libraries paired-end 2 x 150 bp. To increase sequence diversity, about 23-30% phiX was spiked into each library pool. The study's own analysis went as follows. The UMI-based MiGEC pipeline processed quality-filtered reads and removed over 80% of raw TCR sequences during error correction. IMGT germline references were used for aligning VDJ genes, and each clonotype was defined as a unique CDR3 amino acid sequence together with its V-J genes. Clonal expansion, Shannon diversity and CDR3 relatedness were evaluated with VDJtools (CalcPairwiseDistances, ClusterSamples), while phylogenetic trees were built in CLCbio workbench. A clone was classed as expanded if it had 8 or more unique UMIs, a cutoff based on coefficient-of-variation modelling across technical triplicates. TCRdb's own reprocessing of the public reads used fastp at Q25 and MiXCR and kept productive beta chains. Every distinct CDR3 protein forms one entry, paired with its most common genes and DNA. What appears here as the V and J calls and clone size reflects TCRdb's work, not the paper's. Counted in this sample were tens of thousands of distinct CDR3 sequences; less than 5.5% of them appeared once. Approximately 6.9% of the sample is taken by the ten largest.

For unsorted PBMC libraries, 2 million PBMCs were used after storage in RNAlater at -80 degrees C until RNA extraction. Multiple sclerosis patients were enrolled in a US clinical protocol evaluating disease progression by magnetic resonance imaging. Peripheral blood was subjected to Ficoll-Hypaque density gradient centrifugation to isolate PBMCs, which were then cryopreserved in liquid nitrogen. This clonotype was seen at least ten times. Its target antigen remains unknown. No base-level quality is on record; no much larger clone is a single base apart. V is trimmed back by 6 bases and J by 7 bases, and the junction contains 7 bases that no gene match accounts for. The germline V gene yields WSHSY for CDR1 and SAAADI for CDR2. The CDR3 holds 14 amino acids from the cysteine to the phenylalanine. Kept here is only the CDR3 DNA, which spans 42 bases and is read in frame from base 1.

The receptor comes from a man under 40 with multiple sclerosis. The V gene is TRBV10-2 and the J gene is TRBJ2-2, with 8 junctional bases fitting TRBD1. The specimen sequenced was PBMCs. The CDR3 is CASRLDRVIGELFF. The DNA sequence is given as TGCGCCAGCAGACTGGACAGGGTCATCGGGGAGCTGTTTTTT.